The present entry profiles one TCR beta chain with its context. What it binds is not known. These data come from a study of post-analysis software for immune sequencing data. Overall study: Recorded subtypes: relapsing-remitting, secondary progressive, progressive-relapsing; some patients unannotated.

Built from TCR beta cDNA, the libraries had unique molecular identifiers in them. T cells numbering roughly 1 to 10 million yielded 450,000 to 500,000 cDNA molecules. TCRdb itself ran the PCR reads through MiXCR, one entry per CDR3 protein. Of about 570,000 distinct CDR3 sequences listed, 30% to 40% were seen once; the top ten hold about 5.6%. Overall study results and limits: The five TRBV segments detected at higher frequency in patients than in controls included TRBV5-6, TRBV5-1 and TRBV20-1. For normalized Chao1 diversity, multiple sclerosis patients scored significantly lower than controls did. Clustering by F measure revealed strong co-clustering among samples prepared together in one batch.

Germline trimming cut 3 bases from V and 4 bases from J; bases unmatched to any gene: 7. The CDR3 consists of 14 residues. Germline V gives CDR1 SGHRS, CDR2 YFSETQ. V usage is TRBV5-1 and J usage is TRBJ2-7; 7 bases are shared with TRBD1. The sequenced sample consisted of blood. The receptor was derived from a girl between 2 and 17 years old with multiple sclerosis. The CDR3 region has the DNA TGCGCCAGCAGCTGGACGAGACAGGGTTACGAGCAGTACTTC. As protein: CASSWTRQGYEQYF.